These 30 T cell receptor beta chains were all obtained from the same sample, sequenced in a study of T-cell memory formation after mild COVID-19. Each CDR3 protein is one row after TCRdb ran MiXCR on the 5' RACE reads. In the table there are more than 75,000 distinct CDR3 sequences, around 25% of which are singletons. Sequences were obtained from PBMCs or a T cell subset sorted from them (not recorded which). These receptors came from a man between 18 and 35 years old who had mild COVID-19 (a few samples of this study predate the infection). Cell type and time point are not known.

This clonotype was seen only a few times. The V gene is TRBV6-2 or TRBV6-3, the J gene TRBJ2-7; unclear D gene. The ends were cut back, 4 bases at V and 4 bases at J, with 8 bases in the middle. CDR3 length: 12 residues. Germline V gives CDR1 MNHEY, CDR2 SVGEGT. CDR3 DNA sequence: TGTGCCAGCAGTTTTGACTGGTACGAGCAGTACTTC. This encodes CASSFDWYEQYF.

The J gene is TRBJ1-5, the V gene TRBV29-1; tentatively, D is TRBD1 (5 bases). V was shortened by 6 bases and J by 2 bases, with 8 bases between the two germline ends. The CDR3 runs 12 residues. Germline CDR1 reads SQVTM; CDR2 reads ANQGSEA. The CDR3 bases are TGCAGCGTCGTACAGGGCAATCAGCCCCAGCATTTT. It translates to CSVVQGNQPQHF.

DNA of the CDR3: TGTGCCAGCAGTTCGAGGGGGAGCACTGAAGCTTTCTTT. It specifies CASSSRGSTEAFF. V and J are TRBV12-3 or TRBV12-4 and TRBJ1-1; perhaps TRBD1 as D (6 bases). CDR3 length: 13 residues. V was pared by 4 bases and J by 4 bases, with 10 bases between.

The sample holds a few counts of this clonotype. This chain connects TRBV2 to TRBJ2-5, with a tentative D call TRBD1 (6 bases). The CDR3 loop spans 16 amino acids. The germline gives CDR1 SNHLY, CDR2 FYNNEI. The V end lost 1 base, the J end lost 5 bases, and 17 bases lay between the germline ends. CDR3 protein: CASSEGYRVYDETQYF. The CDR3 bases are TGTGCCAGCAGTGAAGGATACAGGGTTTATGACGAGACCCAGTACTTC.

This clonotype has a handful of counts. CDR3 DNA sequence: TGCGCCAGCAGCCCCGGGACAGTGTCATTCTACACAGATACGCAGTATTTT. This encodes CASSPGTVSFYTDTQYF. V is TRBV5-1 and J is TRBJ2-3, with 7 bases lining up with TRBD1. The CDR3 contains 17 residues. V lost 4 bases to trimming and J lost 2 bases; unmatched junction nucleotides: 13. Germline CDR1 and CDR2: SGHRS and YFSETQ.

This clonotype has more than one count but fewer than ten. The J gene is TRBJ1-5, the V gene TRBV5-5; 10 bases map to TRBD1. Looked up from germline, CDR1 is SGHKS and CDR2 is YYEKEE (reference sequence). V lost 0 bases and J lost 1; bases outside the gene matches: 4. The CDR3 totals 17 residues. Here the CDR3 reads CASSLARQGASNQPQHF. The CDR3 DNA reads TGTGCCAGCAGCTTGGCCCGACAGGGGGCCAGCAATCAGCCCCAGCATTTT.

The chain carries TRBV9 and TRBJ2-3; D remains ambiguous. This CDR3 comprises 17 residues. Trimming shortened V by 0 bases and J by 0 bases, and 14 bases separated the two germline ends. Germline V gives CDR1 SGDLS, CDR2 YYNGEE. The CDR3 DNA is TGTGCCAGCAGCGTAGCGGCTGCGGATGCTAGCACAGATACGCAGTATTTT. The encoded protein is CASSVAAADASTDTQYF.

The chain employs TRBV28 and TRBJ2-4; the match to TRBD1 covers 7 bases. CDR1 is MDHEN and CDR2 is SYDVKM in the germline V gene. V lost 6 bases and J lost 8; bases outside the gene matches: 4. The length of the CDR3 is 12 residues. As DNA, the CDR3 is TGTGCCAGCAGGACAGGGTTGGACATTCAGTACTTC. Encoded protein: CASRTGLDIQYF.

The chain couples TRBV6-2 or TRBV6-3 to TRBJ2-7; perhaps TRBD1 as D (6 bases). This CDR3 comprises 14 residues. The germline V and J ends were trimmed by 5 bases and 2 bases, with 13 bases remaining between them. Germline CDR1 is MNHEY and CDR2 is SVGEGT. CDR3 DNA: TGTGCCAGCAGTGCTTGGACAGATACCTACGAGCAGTACGTC. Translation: CASSAWTDTYEQYV.

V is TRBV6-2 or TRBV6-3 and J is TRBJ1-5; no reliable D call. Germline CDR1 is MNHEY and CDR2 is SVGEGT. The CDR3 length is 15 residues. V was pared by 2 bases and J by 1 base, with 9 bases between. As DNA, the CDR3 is TGTGCCAGCAGTTACCTGGGAACCAGCAATCAGCCCCAGCATTTT. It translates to CASSYLGTSNQPQHF.

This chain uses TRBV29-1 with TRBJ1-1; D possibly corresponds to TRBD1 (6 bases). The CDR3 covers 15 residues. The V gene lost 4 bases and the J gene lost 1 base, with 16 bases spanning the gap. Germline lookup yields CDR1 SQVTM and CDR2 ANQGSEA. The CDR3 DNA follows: TGCAGCGTTGTAACCCGGGGGCGCGGGAACACTGAAGCTTTCTTT. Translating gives CSVVTRGRGNTEAFF. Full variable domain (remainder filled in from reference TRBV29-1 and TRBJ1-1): SAVISQKPSRDICQRGTSLTIQCQVDSQVTMMFWYRQQPGQSLTLIATANQGSEATYESGFVIDKFPISRPNLTFSTLTVSNMSPEDSSIYLCSVVTRGRGNTEAFFGQGTRLTVV.

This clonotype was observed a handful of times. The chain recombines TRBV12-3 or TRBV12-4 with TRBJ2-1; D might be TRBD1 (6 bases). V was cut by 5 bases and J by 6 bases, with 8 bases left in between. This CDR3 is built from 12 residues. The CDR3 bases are TGTGCCAGCAGTCTGGACAGCAATGAGCAGTTCTTC. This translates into CASSLDSNEQFF.

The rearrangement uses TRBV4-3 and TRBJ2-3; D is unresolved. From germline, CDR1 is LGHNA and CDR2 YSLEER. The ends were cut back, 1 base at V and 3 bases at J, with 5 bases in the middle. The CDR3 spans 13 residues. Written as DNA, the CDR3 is TGCGCCAGCAGCCAAGCCACGACAGATACGCAGTATTTT. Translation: CASSQATTDTQYF.

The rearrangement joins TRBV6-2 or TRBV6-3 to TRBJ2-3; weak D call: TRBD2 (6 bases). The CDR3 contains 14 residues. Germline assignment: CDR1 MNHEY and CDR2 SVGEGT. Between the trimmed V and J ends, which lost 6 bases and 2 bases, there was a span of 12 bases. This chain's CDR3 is CASSTGEATDTQYF. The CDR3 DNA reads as TGTGCCAGCAGCACCGGGGAGGCCACAGATACGCAGTATTTT.

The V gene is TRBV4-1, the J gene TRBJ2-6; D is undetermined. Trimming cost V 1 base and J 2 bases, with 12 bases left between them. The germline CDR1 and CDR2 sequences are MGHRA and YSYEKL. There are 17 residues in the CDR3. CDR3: CASSQANPGAGANVLTF. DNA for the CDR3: TGCGCCAGCAGCCAAGCCAACCCTGGGGCTGGGGCCAACGTCCTGACTTTC.

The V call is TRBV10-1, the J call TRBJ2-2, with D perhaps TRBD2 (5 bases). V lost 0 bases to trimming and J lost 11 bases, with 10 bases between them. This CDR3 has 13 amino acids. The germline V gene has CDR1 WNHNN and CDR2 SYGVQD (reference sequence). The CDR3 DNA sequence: TGCGCCAGCAGTGAGTCAACGGGGATCGAGCTGTTTTTT. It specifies CASSESTGIELFF.

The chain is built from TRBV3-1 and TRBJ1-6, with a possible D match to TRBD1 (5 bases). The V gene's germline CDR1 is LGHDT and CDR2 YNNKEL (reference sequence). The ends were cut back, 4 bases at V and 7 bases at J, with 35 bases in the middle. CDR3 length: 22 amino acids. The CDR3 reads CASSRSRGLLGERDWGNSPLHF. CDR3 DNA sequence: TGTGCCAGCAGCCGTAGCCGCGGACTTTTAGGGGAGAGGGATTGGGGCAATTCACCCCTCCACTTT.

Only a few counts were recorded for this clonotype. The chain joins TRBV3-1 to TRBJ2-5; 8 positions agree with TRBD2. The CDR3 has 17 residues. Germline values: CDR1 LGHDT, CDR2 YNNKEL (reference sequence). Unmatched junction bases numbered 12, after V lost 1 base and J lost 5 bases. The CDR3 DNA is TGTGCCAGCAGCCAAGGTTTCGGCGGGACTAGACGCGAGACCCAGTACTTC. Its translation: CASSQGFGGTRRETQYF.

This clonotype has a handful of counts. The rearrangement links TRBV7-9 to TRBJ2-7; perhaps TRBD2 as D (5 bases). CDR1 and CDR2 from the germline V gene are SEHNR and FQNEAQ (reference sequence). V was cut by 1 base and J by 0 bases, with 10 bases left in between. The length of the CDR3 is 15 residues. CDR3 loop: CASSLGGISSYEQYV. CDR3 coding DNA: TGTGCCAGCAGCTTAGGAGGGATTAGCTCCTACGAGCAGTACGTC.

The CDR3 DNA follows: TGCGCCAGCAGCCTTGGGACAGGGACGAGGGGCTACACCTTC. Its translation: CASSLGTGTRGYTF. The rearrangement joins TRBV5-1 to TRBJ1-2; 9 bases map to TRBD1. CDR3 length: 14 residues. The V gene's germline CDR1 is SGHRS and CDR2 YFSETQ. V gave up 4 bases and J gave up 8 bases; unmatched junction bases: 9.

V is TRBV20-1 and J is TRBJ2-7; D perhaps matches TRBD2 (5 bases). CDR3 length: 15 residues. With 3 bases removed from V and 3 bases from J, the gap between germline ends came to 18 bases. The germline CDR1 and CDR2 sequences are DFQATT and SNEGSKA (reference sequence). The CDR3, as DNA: TGCAGTGCTAGCCAGGTTATTAAGCGGCACTACGAGCAGTACTTC. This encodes CSASQVIKRHYEQYF.

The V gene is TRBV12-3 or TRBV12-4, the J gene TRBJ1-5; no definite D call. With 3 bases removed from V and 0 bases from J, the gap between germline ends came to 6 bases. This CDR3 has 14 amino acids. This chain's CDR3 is CASSLTLSNQPQHF. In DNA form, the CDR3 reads TGTGCCAGCAGTTTGACCCTTAGCAATCAGCCCCAGCATTTT.

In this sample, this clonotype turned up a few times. The CDR3 loop is CASSPPSSGGAQETQYF. CDR3 DNA: TGTGCCAGCAGCCCCCCCTCTAGCGGGGGGGCCCAGGAGACCCAGTACTTC. The V call is TRBV7-9, the J call TRBJ2-5; 12 nucleotides match TRBD2. Germline loops: CDR1 SEHNR, CDR2 FQNEAQ (reference sequence). The V segment lost 5 bases and the J segment 5 bases; nucleotides outside the gene matches: 12. CDR3 length equals 17 residues.

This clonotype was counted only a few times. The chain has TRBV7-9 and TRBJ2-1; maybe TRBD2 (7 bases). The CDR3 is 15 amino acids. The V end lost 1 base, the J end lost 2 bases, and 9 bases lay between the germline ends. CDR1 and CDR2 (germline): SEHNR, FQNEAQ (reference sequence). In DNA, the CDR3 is TGTGCCAGCAGCTTAGAGGGGGGGACCTACAATGAGCAGTTCTTC. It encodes CASSLEGGTYNEQFF.

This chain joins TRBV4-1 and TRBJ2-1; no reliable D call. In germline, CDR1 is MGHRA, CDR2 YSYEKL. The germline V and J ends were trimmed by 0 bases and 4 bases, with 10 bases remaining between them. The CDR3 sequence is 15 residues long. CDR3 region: CASSQETSGYNEQFF. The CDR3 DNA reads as TGCGCCAGCAGCCAAGAGACGTCCGGTTACAATGAGCAGTTCTTC.

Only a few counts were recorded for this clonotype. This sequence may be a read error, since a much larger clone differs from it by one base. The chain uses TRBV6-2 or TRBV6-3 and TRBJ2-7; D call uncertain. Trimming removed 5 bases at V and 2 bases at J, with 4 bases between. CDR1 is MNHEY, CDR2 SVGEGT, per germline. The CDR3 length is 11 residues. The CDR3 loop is CASSPTYEQYF. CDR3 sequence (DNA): TGTGCCAGCAGTCCCACCTACGAGCAGTACTTC.

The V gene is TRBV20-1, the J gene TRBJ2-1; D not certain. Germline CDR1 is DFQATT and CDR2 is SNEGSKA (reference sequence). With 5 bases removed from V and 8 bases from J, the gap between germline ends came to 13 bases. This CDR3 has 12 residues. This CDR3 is CSAPGLVDEQFF. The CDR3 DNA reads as TGCAGTGCTCCCGGATTAGTCGATGAGCAGTTCTTC.

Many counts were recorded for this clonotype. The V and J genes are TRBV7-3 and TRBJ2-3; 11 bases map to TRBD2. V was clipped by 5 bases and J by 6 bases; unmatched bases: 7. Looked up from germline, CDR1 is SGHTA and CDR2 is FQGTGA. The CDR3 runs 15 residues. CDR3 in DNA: TGTGCCAGCAGCGCGAAGACTAGCGGGGCGGATACGCAGTATTTT. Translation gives CASSAKTSGADTQYF.

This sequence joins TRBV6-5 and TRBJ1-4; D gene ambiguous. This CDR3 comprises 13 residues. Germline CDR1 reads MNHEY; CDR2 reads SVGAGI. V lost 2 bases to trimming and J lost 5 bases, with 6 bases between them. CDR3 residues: CASSYGGNEKLFF. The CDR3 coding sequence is TGTGCCAGCAGTTACGGAGGGAATGAAAAACTGTTTTTT.

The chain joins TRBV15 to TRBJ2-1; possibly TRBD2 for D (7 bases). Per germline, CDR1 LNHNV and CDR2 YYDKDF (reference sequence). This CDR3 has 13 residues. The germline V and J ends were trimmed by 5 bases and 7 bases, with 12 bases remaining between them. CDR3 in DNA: TGTGCCACCAGCCGGGGGGCCGGGAATGAGCAGTTCTTC. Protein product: CATSRGAGNEQFF. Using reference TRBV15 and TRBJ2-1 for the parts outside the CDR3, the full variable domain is DAMVIQNPRYQVTQFGKPVTLSCSQTLNHNVMYWYQQKSSQAPKLLFHYYDKDFNNEADTPDNFQSRRPNTSFCFLDIRSPGLGDTAMYLCATSRGAGNEQFFGPGTRLTVL.